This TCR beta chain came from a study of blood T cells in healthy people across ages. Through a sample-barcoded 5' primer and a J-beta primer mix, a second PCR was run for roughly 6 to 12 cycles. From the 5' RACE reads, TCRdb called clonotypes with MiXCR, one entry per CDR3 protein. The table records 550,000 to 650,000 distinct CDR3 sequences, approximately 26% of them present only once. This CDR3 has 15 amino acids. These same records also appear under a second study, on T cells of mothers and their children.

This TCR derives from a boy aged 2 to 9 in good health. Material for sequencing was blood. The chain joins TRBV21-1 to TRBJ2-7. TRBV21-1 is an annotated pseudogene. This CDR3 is CASSKDPRTPYEQYF. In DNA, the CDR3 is TGTGCCAGCAGCAAAGATCCGAGGACACCTTACGAGCAGTACTTC.